This T cell receptor (beta chain) was sequenced in a study of blood T cell repertoires in COVID-19. Across the whole study: The cDNA or gDNA used as material had been derived from T cells, B-cell-depleted T cells, or PBMCs.

Repertoires were generated with immunoSEQ multiplex PCR, while TCRdb's copy carries only in-frame clones and drops some. The table records some 31,000 clones, roughly 90% of them present only once. Per the germline V gene, CDR1 is GTSNPN and CDR2 is SVGIG (reference sequence). Trimming took 0 bases from V and 6 from J; bases not matched to a gene: 2. This CDR3 contains 13 residues. The chain links TRBV30 to TRBJ1-2; 9 nucleotides agree with TRBD1. The sequence was obtained from a human donor in a cohort sampled during active COVID-19. The specimen sequenced was peripheral blood. The CDR3 coding sequence is TGTGCCTGGAGTGTTGGACAGGGGAATGGCTACACCTTC. The encoded protein is CAWSVGQGNGYTF.